A selection of T cell receptor beta chains follows, all from one sample in a study of OX40 agonist ivuxolimab in advanced cancers. Profiled with immunoSEQ multiplex PCR; TCRdb holds only in-frame clones, not every one. The sample yields 65,000 to 95,000 clones, 75% to 95% seen once. This specimen was CD4+ or CD8+ T cells sorted from blood, taken in a trial of the OX40 agonist ivuxolimab. All receptors derive from an adult with an advanced solid tumor such as melanoma, head and neck, liver or kidney cancer. CDR3s include the opening cysteine and the closing phenylalanine or tryptophan. The D gene is left open where the match is weak. Clone size is stated in some rows and not others, as once, few, many or a class when expanded.

len	abundance	v_gene	j_gene	d_gene	CDR3aa	CDR3nt
14	-	TRBV5-1	TRBJ1-4	-	CASSLGTTNEKLFF	TGCGCCAGCAGCTTGGGAACAACTAATGAAAAACTGTTTTTT
16	-	TRBV5-4	TRBJ1-2	-	CASSSSLRQGLSGYTF	TGTGCCAGCAGCTCATCCCTCCGCCAGGGTCTTAGTGGCTACACCTTC
13	-	TRBV2	TRBJ1-1	-	CASNGGMNTEAFF	TGTGCCAGCAATGGAGGGATGAACACTGAAGCTTTCTTT
12	-	TRBV2	TRBJ1-5	TRBD1	CASSDRQGPQHF	TGTGCCAGCAGTGACCGACAGGGTCCCCAGCATTTT
12	-	TRBV10-2	TRBJ2-2	-	CASSPRAGELFF	TGCGCCAGCAGCCCAAGGGCCGGGGAGCTGTTTTTT
14	-	TRBV28	TRBJ1-4	TRBD1	CASSWTGGWEKLFF	TGTGCCAGCAGTTGGACAGGGGGGTGGGAAAAACTGTTTTTT
15	-	TRBV5-1	TRBJ2-5	TRBD1	CASTGQGAGKETQYF	TGCGCCAGCACCGGACAGGGGGCAGGAAAAGAGACCCAGTACTTC
13	-	TRBV28	TRBJ1-4	-	CASRGQIGEKLFF	TGTGCCAGCAGGGGGCAGATTGGTGAAAAACTGTTTTTT
15	-	TRBV15	TRBJ1-5	-	CATSRSGQNNQPQHF	TGTGCCACCAGCAGAAGCGGACAGAACAATCAGCCCCAGCATTTT
14	-	TRBV2	TRBJ1-5	-	CASRATFSNQPQHF	TGTGCCAGCAGGGCAACTTTTAGCAATCAGCCCCAGCATTTT
11	-	TRBV20-1	TRBJ2-7	-	CSASTGLGQYF	TGCAGTGCCTCGACTGGGTTGGGGCAGTACTTC
14	-	TRBV28	TRBJ1-2	-	CASSLTGGHYGYTF	TGTGCCAGCAGTTTAACGGGCGGCCACTATGGCTACACCTTC
15	-	TRBV28	TRBJ2-1	-	CASSFFGQGDNEQFF	-
11	-	TRBV20-1	TRBJ2-7	TRBD2	CSWREDYEQYF	TGCAGTTGGCGGGAGGATTACGAGCAGTACTTC
13	-	TRBV6-1	TRBJ1-5	TRBD1	CASVDRGFQPQHF	TGTGCCAGCGTTGACAGGGGCTTTCAGCCCCAGCATTTT
16	-	TRBV27	TRBJ2-7	TRBD2	CASSQRSGTSGNEQYF	TGTGCCAGCAGTCAGCGATCCGGGACTAGCGGGAACGAGCAGTACTTC
13	-	TRBV5-8	TRBJ1-1	TRBD1	CASSIDRVTEAFF	TGTGCCAGCAGCATCGACAGGGTCACTGAAGCTTTCTTT
15	-	TRBV6-5	TRBJ2-1	TRBD2	CASSRLAGNYNEQFF	TGTGCCAGCAGCAGACTAGCGGGGAACTACAATGAGCAGTTCTTC
16	-	TRBV7-9	TRBJ2-1	TRBD2	CASSSSSLAGKSEQFF	TGTGCCAGCAGCAGCAGTAGTCTAGCGGGAAAATCTGAGCAGTTCTTC
14	-	TRBV11-2	TRBJ2-3	-	CASSSYWLGDTQYF	TGTGCCAGCAGCTCATATTGGTTGGGAGATACGCAGTATTTT
19	-	TRBV7-8	TRBJ2-3	-	CASTLELRLASVGTDTQYF	TGTGCCAGCACCTTAGAGCTTAGATTGGCTAGCGTAGGCACAGATACGCAGTATTTT
14	-	TRBV6-1	TRBJ2-7	TRBD2	CASSEVGSGGEQYF	TGTGCCAGCAGTGAAGTCGGTAGCGGGGGGGAGCAGTACTTC
12	-	TRBV7-2	TRBJ1-1	-	CASSLEVGQAFF	TGTGCCAGCAGCTTAGAGGTCGGTCAGGCTTTCTTT
15	-	TRBV30	TRBJ2-5	-	CAWSEGTRNGETQYF	TGTGCCTGGAGTGAAGGGACACGGAACGGAGAGACCCAGTACTTC
15	-	TRBV11-2	TRBJ1-1	-	CASSLTTGVFAEAFF	TGTGCCAGCAGCCTTACGACAGGAGTGTTCGCTGAAGCTTTCTTT
16	-	TRBV27	TRBJ2-1	TRBD2	CASSGILAGGNNEQFF	TGTGCCAGCAGTGGGATACTAGCGGGAGGAAACAATGAGCAGTTCTTC
18	-	TRBV7-9	TRBJ2-7	TRBD2	CASSPGDKGLAGGRRQYF	TGTGCCAGCAGCCCGGGGGACAAGGGACTAGCGGGAGGGAGGAGGCAGTACTTC
14	few	TRBV2	TRBJ1-5	TRBD1	CASSYRGSNQPQHF	TGTGCCAGCAGTTACAGGGGAAGCAATCAGCCCCAGCATTTT
13	-	TRBV7-9	TRBJ1-1	-	CASSLVGGVEAFF	TGTGCCAGCAGCTTAGTTGGCGGAGTGGAAGCTTTCTTT
16	-	TRBV6-1	TRBJ1-1	-	CASSETWKGVGTEAFF	TGTGCCAGCAGTGAAACCTGGAAGGGAGTGGGCACTGAAGCTTTCTTT
13	-	TRBV5-1	TRBJ2-7	TRBD2	CASSLTSGYEQYF	TGCGCCAGCAGCTTGACTAGCGGATACGAGCAGTACTTC
12	-	TRBV7-9	TRBJ2-7	-	CASSATPYEQYF	TGTGCCAGCAGCGCTACCCCCTACGAGCAGTACTTC
15	-	TRBV11-1	TRBJ1-3	-	CASGKRDHSGNTIYF	TGTGCCAGCGGAAAAAGGGACCACTCTGGAAACACCATATATTTT
12	-	TRBV7-3	TRBJ2-3	-	CASSLSTDTQYF	TGTGCCAGCAGCCTGAGCACAGATACGCAGTATTTT
15	-	TRBV18	TRBJ2-6	-	CASSPPAAGANVLTF	TGTGCCAGCTCACCACCGGCTGCTGGGGCCAACGTCCTGACTTTC
12	-	TRBV5-8	TRBJ2-7	-	CASSLAPHEQYF	TGTGCCAGCAGCTTGGCCCCCCACGAGCAGTACTTC
14	-	TRBV28	TRBJ2-1	-	CASSIRRLSHEQFF	TGTGCCAGCAGCATCCGCCGGCTATCCCATGAGCAGTTCTTC
14	-	TRBV28	TRBJ2-7	-	CASSLPTGSLEQYF	TGTGCCAGCAGTCTGCCAACGGGGTCCTTGGAGCAGTACTTC
13	-	TRBV6-6	TRBJ2-3	-	CAITIRRTDTQYF	TGTGCCATCACAATCAGGAGAACAGATACGCAGTATTTT
13	-	TRBV2	TRBJ1-2	-	CASSETGNYGYTF	TGTGCCAGCAGTGAAACAGGGAACTATGGCTACACCTTC
19	-	TRBV2	TRBJ2-5	TRBD2	CASSEETGTSGGVEETQYF	TGTGCCAGCAGTGAAGAAACCGGGACTAGCGGAGGTGTAGAGGAGACCCAGTACTTC
15	-	TRBV9	TRBJ2-7	TRBD2	CASSVAPGGPPEQYF	TGTGCCAGCAGCGTAGCTCCGGGGGGGCCCCCCGAGCAGTACTTC
18	-	TRBV19	TRBJ2-3	TRBD1	CASSMKAGGFGSTDTQYF	TGTGCCAGTAGTATGAAGGCAGGGGGCTTCGGAAGCACAGATACGCAGTATTTT
15	-	TRBV6-5	TRBJ1-3	TRBD1	CASSYGQGVGNTIYF	TGTGCCAGCAGTTACGGACAGGGGGTGGGAAACACCATATATTTT
13	once	TRBV10-3	TRBJ2-3	-	CAISGEGADTQYF	TGTGCCATCAGTGGGGAGGGGGCAGATACGCAGTATTTT
12	-	TRBV28	TRBJ2-7	-	CASQAGSYEQYF	TGTGCCAGCCAGGCCGGAAGCTACGAGCAGTACTTC
14	-	TRBV29-1	TRBJ2-7	-	CSVEIGGKGSEQYF	TGCAGCGTCGAGATTGGGGGAAAAGGGTCCGAGCAGTACTTC
13	-	TRBV2	TRBJ2-1	-	CASSGLSYNEQFF	TGTGCCAGCAGTGGACTGTCCTACAATGAGCAGTTCTTC